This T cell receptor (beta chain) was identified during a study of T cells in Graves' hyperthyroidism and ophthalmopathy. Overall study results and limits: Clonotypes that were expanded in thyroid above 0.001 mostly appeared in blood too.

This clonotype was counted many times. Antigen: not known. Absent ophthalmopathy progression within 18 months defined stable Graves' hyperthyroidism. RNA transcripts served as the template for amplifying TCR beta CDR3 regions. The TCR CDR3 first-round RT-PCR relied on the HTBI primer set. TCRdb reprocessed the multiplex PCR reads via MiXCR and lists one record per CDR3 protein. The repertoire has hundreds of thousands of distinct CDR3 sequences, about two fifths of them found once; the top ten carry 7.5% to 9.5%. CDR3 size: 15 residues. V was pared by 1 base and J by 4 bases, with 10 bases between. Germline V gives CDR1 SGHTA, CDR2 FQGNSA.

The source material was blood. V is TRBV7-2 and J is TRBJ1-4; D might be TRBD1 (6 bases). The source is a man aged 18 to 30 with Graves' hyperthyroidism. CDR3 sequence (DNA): TGTGCCAGCAGCTTAGGGAGGGGGGTTAATGAAAAACTGTTTTTT. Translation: CASSLGRGVNEKLFF.